A selection of T cell receptor beta chains follows, all from one sample in a study of T cell repertoires in cytomegalovirus infection. Their antigens remain unidentified. From the reads, TCRdb called clonotypes with MiXCR, one entry per CDR3 protein. This sample has around 900,000 distinct CDR3 sequences, with around 32% found just once. The sequencing used cultured CD8+ T cells from PBMCs, collected from culture after CMV antigen stimulation. Receptors were obtained from a human donor in good health (CMV status not recorded). Some clones in this sample may be carry-over from other donors' samples. Each CDR3 is given with its conserved first and last residue. The order of the fields is clone size, V gene, D gene, J gene, CDR3 DNA, CDR3 protein. The D gene is left open where the match is weak. Clone size appears in some rows only: once, few, many, or a class for an expanded clone.

.	TRBV7-9	TRBD1	TRBJ1-2	TGTGCCAGCAGCCTATCCAGGGGGCAGGGGACGGGCTACACCTTC	CASSLSRGQGTGYTF
.	TRBV19	.	TRBJ2-4	TGTGCCAGTACAGGGACCTCGCCGAGAAACATTCAGTACTTC	CASTGTSPRNIQYF
many	TRBV7-2	.	TRBJ1-2	TGTGCCAGTCCCGGCTATGGCTACACCTTC	CASPGYGYTF
.	TRBV7-9	TRBD1	TRBJ2-6	TGTGCCAGCAGCTTATCACAGGGGCTAGGGGCCAACGTCCTGACTTTC	CASSLSQGLGANVLTF
many	TRBV7-6	.	TRBJ2-2	TGTGCCAGCAGTTTAGGAGGGGGGGCCCTCACCGGGGAGCTGTTTTTT	CASSLGGGALTGELFF
.	TRBV24-1	.	TRBJ2-1	TGTGCCACCAGTGCCAAGGGTTACAACGAGCAGTTCTTC	CATSAKGYNEQFF
few	TRBV27	.	TRBJ2-3	TGTGCCAGCAGTCCCCTCGGGGGAGTATCGGATACGCAGTATTTT	CASSPLGGVSDTQYF
many	TRBV7-2	TRBD2	TRBJ2-3	TGTGCCAGCAGCTCCCACGGGACTAGCGGCACAGATACGCAGTATTTT	CASSSHGTSGTDTQYF
.	TRBV7-9	TRBD1	TRBJ2-3	TGTGCCAGCAGCTCGACAAGACAGGGGCGCCAAGGCACAGATACGCAGTATTTT	CASSSTRQGRQGTDTQYF
.	TRBV28	TRBD1	TRBJ2-1	TGTGCCAGCAGTTCGTCGTTGGGACAGTCCTACAATGAGCAGTTCTTC	CASSSSLGQSYNEQFF
.	TRBV7-2	.	TRBJ2-5	TGTGCCAGCAACCGCCTGTTGGGGGAAGAGACCCAGTACTTC	CASNRLLGEETQYF
.	TRBV20-1	.	TRBJ1-2	TGCAGTGCTAGAGGGGAGGGAGAACTCTATCGTGGCTACACCTTC	CSARGEGELYRGYTF
.	TRBV27	.	TRBJ2-3	TGTGCCAGCAGTTTCCCAGAAAGCACAGATACGCAGTATTTT	CASSFPESTDTQYF
once	TRBV10-3	.	TRBJ2-5	TGTGCCATCAGTGAGTGGAGTCCAACAAGTTACCAAGAGACCCAGTACTTC	CAISEWSPTSYQETQYF
.	TRBV9	.	TRBJ1-2	TGTGCCAGCAGCGTAGGCAATTCCAACTATGGCTACACCTTC	CASSVGNSNYGYTF